The 22 T cell receptor beta chains reported below all come from one sample, sequenced in a study of tumor and adjacent non-tumor tissue in lung cancer. No cell sorting was done before RNA was extracted from the tissue. Distant lung tissue was collected more than 3 cm away from the tumor edge. A modified ARM-PCR protocol with three rounds of nested PCR amplified TCRbeta. TCRdb analysed the multiplex PCR reads with MiXCR anew, one entry per CDR3 protein. The profile covers about 50,000 distinct CDR3 sequences, with 74% appearing a single time and more than 20% taken by the ten largest. The specimen sequenced was distant non-tumor lung tissue. All receptors come from a woman aged 60-75 years with non-small cell lung cancer.

With regard to this clonotype: Germline and junction disagree at one end, which may indicate a read error. The rearrangement links TRBV6-6 to TRBJ1-1, with D perhaps matching TRBD1 (5 bases). The CDR3 loop spans 13 amino acids. In germline, CDR1 is MNHNY, CDR2 SVGAGI (reference sequence). CDR3 protein: CVSNRGPDTEAFF. CDR3 bases: TGTGTCAGCAATAGGGGCCCGGACACTGAAGCTTTCTTT.

In the case of this clonotype: Relative to the germline gene, one junction end is altered; a read error may explain this. The CDR3 DNA reads TGTGCCAGGAGTTACGATCTCCAAAACATTCAGCACTTC. This translates into CARSYDLQNIQHF. The chain carries TRBV6-2 or TRBV6-3 and TRBJ2-4, with D uncertain. Germline CDR1 and CDR2: MNHEY and SVGEGT. The CDR3 is made up of 13 amino acids.

The chain is built from TRBV5-4 and TRBJ2-7; 7 bases map to TRBD2. V trimming: 1 base; J trimming: 7 bases; junction bases outside the gene matches: 14. Germline V CDR1 and CDR2: SGHNT, YYREEE (reference sequence). The CDR3 runs 16 residues. CDR3 residues: CASSLSGLGGTREQYF. CDR3 coding DNA: TGTGCCAGCAGCTTGTCTGGACTAGGAGGAACGCGGGAGCAGTACTTC.

Notes on this clonotype: At one end, the junction sequence differs from germline, possibly due to a read error. V gene TRBV11-2 combines with J gene TRBJ1-2; D unclear. The CDR3 length is 12 residues. Germline-derived CDR1 and CDR2 are SGHAT and FQNNGV. The CDR3 nucleotides are TGTGCCTGCAGCTTAGGCTCAGGAGTCTACACCTTC. This sequence encodes CACSLGSGVYTF.

In this sample, this clonotype turned up many times. V gene TRBV28 combines with J gene TRBJ2-5; TRBD1 agrees at 9 bases. This CDR3 spans 13 amino acids. The J segment lost 7 bases and the V segment lost 4 bases, leaving 4 bases of the junction unmatched. Looked up from germline, CDR1 is MDHEN and CDR2 is SYDVKM. The CDR3 spells CASSWTGEGTQYF. In DNA, the CDR3 is TGTGCCAGCAGTTGGACAGGGGAGGGGACCCAGTACTTC.

The rearrangement joins TRBV4-3 to TRBJ1-4; possibly TRBD1 for D (6 bases). V was clipped by 0 bases and J by 6 bases, with 17 bases between them. CDR1 is LGHNA, CDR2 YSLEER, per germline. This CDR3 region has 17 residues. CDR3 in DNA: TGCGCCAGCAGCCAAGAAAAAGGGGGGCAGGCTTATGAAAAACTGTTTTTT. Residues: CASSQEKGGQAYEKLFF.

V usage is TRBV12-3 or TRBV12-4 and J usage is TRBJ1-1; 8 nucleotides agree with TRBD1. The CDR3 covers 14 residues. The V and J ends lost 1 base and 11 bases, in that order; junction bases with no gene match: 9. For the CDR3, the DNA is TGTGCCAGCAGTTTAGACAGGGGGGCGCTCGGGGCTTTCTTT. Translation: CASSLDRGALGAFF.

V is TRBV28 and J is TRBJ1-3, with no clear D. The CDR3 has 13 residues. Germline loops: CDR1 MDHEN, CDR2 SYDVKM. V gave up 6 bases and J gave up 4 bases, with 10 bases separating them. The CDR3 loop reads CASRIQSGNTIYF. The CDR3 nucleotides are TGTGCCAGCAGGATACAATCAGGAAACACCATATATTTT. Based on the CDR3 plus reference TRBV28 and TRBJ1-3, the full variable domain is DVKVTQSSRYLVKRTGEKVFLECVQDMDHENMFWYRQDPGLGLRLIYFSYDVKMKEKGDIPEGYSVSREKKERFSLILESASTNQTSMYLCASRIQSGNTIYFGEGSWLTVV.

This clonotype was recorded once. Sequence at one end of the junction differs from germline and may be a read error. The rearrangement links TRBV20-1 to TRBJ2-1; possibly TRBD2 for D (6 bases). CDR3 length equals 16 residues. Germline V gene sequence: CDR1 DFQATT, CDR2 SNEGSKA (reference sequence). CDR3 nucleotide sequence: TGCAGTGCTAGCAGACAAGCGGGCACTCGGGCAAATGAACAGTTCTTC. It codes for CSASRQAGTRANEQFF.

As concerns this clonotype: One junction end does not reproduce the germline sequence, and a read error may be involved. CDR3 in amino acids: CASGPWQGRRHVPNTRELFF. The DNA for the CDR3 is TGTGCCAGCGGTCCCTGGCAGGGACGACGCCACGTCCCGAACACCAGGGAGCTGTTTTTT. The chain uses TRBV6-6 and TRBJ2-2, with D perhaps being TRBD1 or TRBD2 (5 bases each). CDR1 and CDR2 (germline): MNHNY, SVGAGI (reference sequence). The CDR3 totals 20 residues.

A word on this clonotype: An end of the junction does not agree with germline; a read error may underlie this. The chain joins TRBV14 to TRBJ2-6, with D tentatively TRBD1 (5 bases). This CDR3 has 16 residues. The germline V gene encodes CDR1 SGHDN and CDR2 FVKESK. The CDR3 here is CANSQMAVPGANVLIF. The CDR3 DNA reads as TGTGCCAACAGCCAAATGGCAGTCCCTGGGGCCAACGTCCTGATTTTC.

Turning to this clonotype: A much larger clone sits a single nucleotide away, making a read error possible. This chain uses TRBV5-1 with TRBJ1-2; a weak D match, TRBD1 (6 bases). This CDR3 has 13 residues. Germline assignment: CDR1 SGHRS and CDR2 YFSETQ. The CDR3: CASNLFGGGGYTF. CDR3 nucleotide sequence: TGCGCCAGCAACTTGTTCGGAGGGGGTGGCTACACCTTC.

This clonotype was recorded at least ten times. The DNA for the CDR3 is TGTGCCAGCAGCCCGGGACGGTACTCTGGAAACACCATATATTTT. Its protein is CASSPGRYSGNTIYF. V usage is TRBV12-3 or TRBV12-4 and J usage is TRBJ1-3, with D perhaps TRBD1 (5 bases). Between the trimmed V and J ends, which lost 6 bases and 0 bases, there was a span of 12 bases. This CDR3 is built from 15 residues.

This clonotype was seen a few times. A much larger clone lies one base from this, so it may be a read error. The chain links TRBV6-6 to TRBJ2-2, with D unclear. The CDR3 is 13 amino acids. The V end was cut by 6 bases, the J end by 7 bases, with 12 bases between. The germline V gene has CDR1 MNHNY and CDR2 SVGAGI (reference sequence). The CDR3 protein is CASRTNNDGELFF. CDR3 bases: TGTGCCAGCAGAACAAATAATGACGGGGAGCTGTTTTTT.

This clonotype occurred once. A junction boundary mismatches the germline segment, possibly from a read error. The gene calls are TRBV28 and TRBJ2-3; 7 bases align to TRBD2. This CDR3 spans 15 amino acids. Germline loops: CDR1 MDHEN, CDR2 SYDVKM. CDR3 protein: CDSSGVQTSRDTQYF. As DNA, the CDR3 is TGTGACAGCAGCGGGGTACAGACTAGCAGAGATACGCAGTATTTT. The entire variable domain, with the rest obtained from reference TRBV28 and TRBJ2-3, is as follows: DVKVTQSSRYLVKRTGEKVFLECVQDMDHENMFWYRQDPGLGLRLIYFSYDVKMKEKGDIPEGYSVSREKKERFSLILESASTNQTSMYLCDSSGVQTSRDTQYFGPGTRLTVL.

V gene TRBV6-2 or TRBV6-3 combines with J gene TRBJ1-5; weak D call: TRBD1 (5 bases). CDR3 length: 17 residues. The V end lost 8 bases, the J end lost 7 bases, and 27 bases lay between the germline ends. Germline lookup yields CDR1 MNHEY and CDR2 SVGEGT. The DNA of the CDR3 is TGTGCCAGCTGCCCATCGAACTACAGGTCTCCGCACCAGCCCCAGCATTTT. Amino acids: CASCPSNYRSPHQPQHF.

Notes on this clonotype: A junction end diverges from the germline sequence, so it may reflect a read error. The chain is built from TRBV14 and TRBJ1-2; TRBD1 matches at 7 bases. There are 13 residues in the CDR3. The germline V gene encodes CDR1 SGHDN and CDR2 FVKESK. This CDR3 is CANSTVTGNGYTF. The CDR3 region has the DNA TGTGCCAACAGCACCGTGACAGGGAACGGCTACACCTTC.

The genes are TRBV29-1 and TRBJ2-3; tentatively, D is TRBD2 (6 bases). Per germline, CDR1 SQVTM and CDR2 ANQGSEA. The CDR3 spans 15 residues. Deletions cut 2 bases from V and 4 bases from J, with 16 bases between. Written as DNA, the CDR3 is TGCAGCGTTGAAAGGGGACTGGCTAGCGCAGATACGCAGTATTTT. Amino acid sequence: CSVERGLASADTQYF.

The count of this clonotype is one. Possible read error: a much larger clone is one base away. The chain has TRBV20-1 and TRBJ2-7, with D unresolved. The CDR3 length is 11 residues. Germline V gene lookup returns CDR1 DFQATT and CDR2 SNEGSKA (reference sequence). V lost 7 bases, J lost 8 bases, and 15 bases lay in between. CDR3 coding DNA: TGCAGTGTCACCCGCGACGGAAAGCAGTACTTC. This codes for CSVTRDGKQYF.

The sample holds one count of this clonotype. The J gene is TRBJ2-7, the V gene TRBV29-1; 7 nucleotides match TRBD2. The ends lost 7 bases at V and 2 bases at J; junction bases unmatched: 11. The CDR3 runs 14 residues. Per germline, CDR1 SQVTM and CDR2 ANQGSEA. The CDR3 reads CSAVGAGDAYEQYF. CDR3 sequence (DNA): TGCAGCGCTGTCGGGGCGGGGGACGCCTACGAGCAGTACTTC.

Note on this clonotype: This sequence may be a read error, since a much larger clone differs from it by one base. This CDR3 reads CASNEQGSNQPQHF. In DNA, the CDR3 is TGTGCCAGCAATGAACAGGGAAGCAATCAGCCCCAGCATTTT. The chain is built from TRBV6-4 and TRBJ1-5, with a tentative D call TRBD1 (6 bases). CDR1 and CDR2 (germline): MRHNA, SNTAGT. Trimming removed 7 bases at V and 1 base at J, with 11 bases between. This CDR3 spans 14 amino acids.

A word on this clonotype: Since the CDR3 does not end with the conserved phenylalanine or tryptophan, this likely comes from a read error. The genes are TRBV5-4 and TRBJ2-3, with TRBD1 as a possible D gene (6 bases). V was cut by 2 bases and J by 2 bases, with 12 bases left in between. Looked up from germline, CDR1 is SGHNT and CDR2 is YYREEE (reference sequence). This CDR3 is 15 amino acids long. CDR3 amino acids: CASSFQGRDTDTQYL. The CDR3 region has the DNA TGTGCCAGCAGCTTTCAGGGGCGCGACACAGATACGCAGTATCTT.